This T cell receptor beta chain was sequenced in a study of blood T cell repertoires in COVID-19. Sequencing was performed with immunoSEQ multiplex PCR; in TCRdb, only in-frame clones are kept and a portion is missing. The table records 200,000 or so clones, around 81% of them present only once. The length of the CDR3 is 13 residues. Per the germline V gene, CDR1 is SGHAT and CDR2 is FQNNGV. The ends were cut back, 8 bases at V and 7 bases at J, with 12 bases in the middle. The clonotype originates from a woman in her 40s with acute COVID-19. The rearrangement links TRBV11-2 to TRBJ1-6, with D unclear. The sample comprised PBMCs or T cells enriched from blood (not recorded which). As DNA, the CDR3 is TGTGCCAGCGGTCCGCGGGCAAATTCACCCCTCCACTTT. Encoded protein: CASGPRANSPLHF.